The rows below give T cell receptor beta chains drawn from one sample of a study of T-cell memory formation after mild COVID-19. TCRdb called the 5' RACE reads again in MiXCR, with one record for every CDR3 protein. This table holds roughly 250,000 distinct CDR3 sequences, 16% found once. Sequencing was carried out using PBMCs or a T cell subset sorted from them (not recorded which). The receptors here all came from a man aged 18-30 years who had mild COVID-19 (a few samples of this study predate the infection). Cell type and time point are not known. The CDR3 runs from the conserved cysteine through the conserved F or W. The D gene is left open where the match is weak. Clone sizes are given selectively: once, few, many, or a class where the clone is expanded.

d_call: NA; clone_size: NA; j_call: TRBJ1-1; v_call: TRBV7-9; cdr3_nt: TGTGCCAGCAGCTCCGCAGGGAGGGGTGGTGAAGCTTTCTTT; cdr3_aa: CASSSAGRGGEAFF
d_call: NA; clone_size: NA; j_call: TRBJ2-3; v_call: TRBV6-2/TRBV6-3; cdr3_nt: TGTGCCAGCAAACCCTCCCGGCCGACGGATACGCAGTATTTT; cdr3_aa: CASKPSRPTDTQYF
d_call: NA; clone_size: NA; j_call: TRBJ1-1; v_call: TRBV29-1; cdr3_nt: TGCAGCGTTGAGGGGGCACTAAACACTGAAGCTTTCTTT; cdr3_aa: CSVEGALNTEAFF
d_call: TRBD2; clone_size: NA; j_call: TRBJ2-1; v_call: TRBV7-2; cdr3_nt: TGTGCCAGCAGCCCGACGCGACTAGCGGACAATGAGCAGTTCTTC; cdr3_aa: CASSPTRLADNEQFF
d_call: NA; clone_size: NA; j_call: TRBJ2-1; v_call: TRBV4-1; cdr3_nt: TGCGCCAGCAGCTTGTATGGCAGTGAGCAGTTCTTC; cdr3_aa: CASSLYGSEQFF
d_call: NA; clone_size: NA; j_call: TRBJ1-1; v_call: TRBV6-5; cdr3_nt: TGTGCCAGCAGGCTCAGGGTCGGTGAAGCTTTCTTT; cdr3_aa: CASRLRVGEAFF
d_call: NA; clone_size: many; j_call: TRBJ1-2; v_call: TRBV5-1; cdr3_nt: TGCGCCAGCAGCTTGGAACCGACCAACTATGGCTACACCTTC; cdr3_aa: CASSLEPTNYGYTF
d_call: NA; clone_size: many; j_call: TRBJ2-7; v_call: TRBV7-2; cdr3_nt: TGTGCCAGCAGCTTAGGAGCCGAGCAGTACTTC; cdr3_aa: CASSLGAEQYF
d_call: NA; clone_size: medium-sized; j_call: TRBJ2-2; v_call: TRBV29-1; cdr3_nt: TGCAGCGTTGACGGCCTAGGCACCGGGGAGCTGTTTTTT; cdr3_aa: CSVDGLGTGELFF
d_call: TRBD1; clone_size: few; j_call: TRBJ2-3; v_call: TRBV12-3/TRBV12-4; cdr3_nt: TGTGCCAGCAGTTTCCGGGACAGAAGCACAGATACGCAGTATTTT; cdr3_aa: CASSFRDRSTDTQYF
d_call: TRBD1; clone_size: many; j_call: TRBJ2-2; v_call: TRBV12-3/TRBV12-4; cdr3_nt: TGTGCCAGCAGGGGACAGTATAACACCGGGGAGCTGTTTTTT; cdr3_aa: CASRGQYNTGELFF
d_call: NA; clone_size: NA; j_call: TRBJ2-2; v_call: TRBV12-3/TRBV12-4; cdr3_nt: TGTGCCAGCAGTTTAGGACTAGTGACCACCGGGGAGCTGTTTTTT; cdr3_aa: CASSLGLVTTGELFF
d_call: NA; clone_size: few; j_call: TRBJ2-2; v_call: TRBV7-9; cdr3_nt: TGTGCCAGCAGCCGCCAGGGCGGGACCGGGGAGCTGTTTTTT; cdr3_aa: CASSRQGGTGELFF
d_call: TRBD2; clone_size: NA; j_call: TRBJ2-3; v_call: TRBV6-2/TRBV6-3; cdr3_nt: TGTGCCAGCAGTTATGGTAGCGGGGACACAGATACGCAGTATTTT; cdr3_aa: CASSYGSGDTDTQYF
d_call: TRBD1; clone_size: few; j_call: TRBJ1-1; v_call: TRBV6-1; cdr3_nt: TGTGCCAGCACCCGGGACAGATGGAACACTGAAGCTTTCTTT; cdr3_aa: CASTRDRWNTEAFF
d_call: TRBD1; clone_size: NA; j_call: TRBJ1-1; v_call: TRBV4-3; cdr3_nt: TGCGCCAGCAGCCAAGTTGGGGACAGGGAGAGGAGGGCTTTCTTT; cdr3_aa: CASSQVGDRERRAFF
d_call: NA; clone_size: NA; j_call: TRBJ2-2; v_call: TRBV7-3; cdr3_nt: TGTGCCAGCAGCTTAAGTCCGTCAGGGGAGCTGTTTTTT; cdr3_aa: CASSLSPSGELFF
d_call: TRBD1; clone_size: many; j_call: TRBJ2-1; v_call: TRBV20-1; cdr3_nt: TGCAGTGCGAGCGGGACAGGGAGGTTGAATGAGCAGTTCTTC; cdr3_aa: CSASGTGRLNEQFF
d_call: NA; clone_size: NA; j_call: TRBJ1-2; v_call: TRBV18; cdr3_nt: TGTGCCAGCTCACCAGGGCAGTGGGCCTATGGCTACACCTTC; cdr3_aa: CASSPGQWAYGYTF
d_call: NA; clone_size: NA; j_call: TRBJ1-3; v_call: TRBV7-9; cdr3_nt: TGTGCCAGCAGCTTATACGTTGACTCCTCTGGAAACACCATATATTTT; cdr3_aa: CASSLYVDSSGNTIYF
d_call: NA; clone_size: once; j_call: TRBJ1-4; v_call: TRBV19; cdr3_nt: TGTGCCAGTAGTCGCATCCTCAGGGCCGACGGCGAAAAACTGTTTTTT; cdr3_aa: CASSRILRADGEKLFF
d_call: TRBD2; clone_size: few; j_call: TRBJ2-3; v_call: TRBV7-3; cdr3_nt: TGTGCCAGCAGCCCCAGGGGAACTAGCGGGGGATGGGAAGCAGATACGCAGTATTTT; cdr3_aa: CASSPRGTSGGWEADTQYF
d_call: NA; clone_size: few; j_call: TRBJ2-3; v_call: TRBV7-2; cdr3_nt: TGTGCCAGCAGATCCGACTCTTATACGCAGTATTTT; cdr3_aa: CASRSDSYTQYF
d_call: NA; clone_size: NA; j_call: TRBJ2-1; v_call: TRBV4-2; cdr3_nt: TGTGCCAGCAGCCAAAAGCCTAACAATGAGCAGTTCTTC; cdr3_aa: CASSQKPNNEQFF
d_call: NA; clone_size: NA; j_call: TRBJ1-4; v_call: TRBV5-6; cdr3_nt: TGTGCCAGCAGCGCCCGGGGCGGAGGAAAACTGTTTTTT; cdr3_aa: CASSARGGGKLFF
d_call: NA; clone_size: NA; j_call: TRBJ2-3; v_call: TRBV7-2; cdr3_nt: TGTGCCAGCAGCTCCTCTAGTGTTACAGATACGCAGTATTTT; cdr3_aa: CASSSSSVTDTQYF